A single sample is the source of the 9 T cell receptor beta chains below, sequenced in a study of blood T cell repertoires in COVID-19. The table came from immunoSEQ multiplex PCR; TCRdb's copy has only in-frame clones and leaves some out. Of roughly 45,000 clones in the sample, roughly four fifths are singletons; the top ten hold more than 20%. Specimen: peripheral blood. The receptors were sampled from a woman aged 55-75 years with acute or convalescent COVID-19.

The CDR3 coding sequence is TGCGCCAGCATCCCAGGGCAGCCGGGTGACGAGCAGTACTTC. It is translated as CASIPGQPGDEQYF. The rearrangement links TRBV5-1 to TRBJ2-7; maybe TRBD1 (5 bases). Germline loops: CDR1 SGHRS, CDR2 YFSETQ. This CDR3 comprises 14 residues. The V end was cut by 6 bases, the J end by 5 bases, with 18 bases between.

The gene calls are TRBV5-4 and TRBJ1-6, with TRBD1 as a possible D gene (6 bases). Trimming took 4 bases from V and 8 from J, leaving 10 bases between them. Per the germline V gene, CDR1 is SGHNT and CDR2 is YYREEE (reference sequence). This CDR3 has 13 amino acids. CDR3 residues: CASSLYRDSPLHF. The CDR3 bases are TGTGCCAGCAGCCTTTACAGGGATTCACCCCTCCACTTT.

Here the CDR3 DNA reads TGCAGCGTTGAGGGACGGGGGAAGACTGAAGCTTTCTTT. Protein sequence: CSVEGRGKTEAFF. The chain is built from TRBV29-1 and TRBJ1-1, with D tentatively TRBD1 (5 bases). The V gene's germline CDR1 is SQVTM and CDR2 ANQGSEA. The CDR3 is 13 amino acids. Between the trimmed V and J ends, which lost 3 bases and 5 bases, there was a span of 13 bases.

CDR3 nucleotide sequence: TGTGCCTGGAGTGTTCCCAGACACTTCAGATCACCCCTCCACTTT. Its translation: CAWSVPRHFRSPLHF. The V call is TRBV30, the J call TRBJ1-6; no reliable D call. The germline V and J ends were trimmed by 0 bases and 10 bases, with 16 bases remaining between them. Germline assignment: CDR1 GTSNPN and CDR2 SVGIG (reference sequence). The CDR3 runs 15 residues.

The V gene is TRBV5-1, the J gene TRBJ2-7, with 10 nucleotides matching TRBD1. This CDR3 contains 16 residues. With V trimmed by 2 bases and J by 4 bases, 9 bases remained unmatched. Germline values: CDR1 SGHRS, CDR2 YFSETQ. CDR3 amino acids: CASSLSRDRGAYEQYF. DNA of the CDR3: TGCGCCAGCAGCTTATCTCGGGACAGGGGCGCTTACGAGCAGTACTTC.

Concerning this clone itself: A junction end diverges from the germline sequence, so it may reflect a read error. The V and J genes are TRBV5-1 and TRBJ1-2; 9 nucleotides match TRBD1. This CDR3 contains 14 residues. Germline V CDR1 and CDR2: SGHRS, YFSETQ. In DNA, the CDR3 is TGTGCCAGCAGCCGGACAGGGGAGAACTATGGCTACACCTTC. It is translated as CASSRTGENYGYTF.

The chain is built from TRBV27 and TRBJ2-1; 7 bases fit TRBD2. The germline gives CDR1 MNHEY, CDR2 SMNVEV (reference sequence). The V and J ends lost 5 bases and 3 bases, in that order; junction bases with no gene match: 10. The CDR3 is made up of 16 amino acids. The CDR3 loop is CASSGGGSANYNEQFF. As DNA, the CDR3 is TGTGCCAGCAGTGGGGGGGGGAGCGCTAACTACAATGAGCAGTTCTTC.

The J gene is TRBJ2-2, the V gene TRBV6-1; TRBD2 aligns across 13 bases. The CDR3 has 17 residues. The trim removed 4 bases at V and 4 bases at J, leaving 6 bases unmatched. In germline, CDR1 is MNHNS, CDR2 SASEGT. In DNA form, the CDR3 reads TGTGCCAGCAGTGCAAAACTAGCGGGGGGGCCCACCGGGGAGCTGTTTTTT. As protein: CASSAKLAGGPTGELFF.

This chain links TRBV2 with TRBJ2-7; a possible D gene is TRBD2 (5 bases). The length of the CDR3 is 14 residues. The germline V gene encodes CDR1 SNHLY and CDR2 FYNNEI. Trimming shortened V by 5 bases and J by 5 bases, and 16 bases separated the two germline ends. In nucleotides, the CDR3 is TGTGCCAGCAGTAGACTAACCCCGGAGAACGAGCAGTACTTC. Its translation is CASSRLTPENEQYF. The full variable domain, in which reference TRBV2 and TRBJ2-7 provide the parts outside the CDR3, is EPEVTQTPSHQVTQMGQEVILRCVPISNHLYFYWYRQILGQKVEFLVSFYNNEISEKSEIFDDQFSVERPDGSNFTLKIRSTKLEDSAMYFCASSRLTPENEQYFGPGTRLTVT.